One and the same sample provided the 6 T cell receptor beta chains below, sequenced in a study of vaccination and CD4 T cells after COVID-19. As for treatment: approximately nine-day PBMC culture with coronavirus spike peptide pools or control peptides (ViraFEST assay). CD4+ T cells that had been cultured provided DNA sequenced with the Oncomine TCR Beta short-read assay. TCRdb analysed the PCR reads with MiXCR anew, one entry per CDR3 protein. The sample includes about 19,000 distinct CDR3 sequences, about 52% of them seen just once. Their target antigens are unknown. Input material: CD4+ T cells from blood, cultured in vitro. Receptors originate from a human donor who had recovered from COVID-19.

This clonotype was observed a handful of times. The chain links TRBV20-1 to TRBJ2-4, with no clear D. CDR3 length equals 14 residues. Germline V gene data show CDR1 as DFQATT and CDR2 as SNEGSKA (reference sequence). The V and J ends lost 2 bases and 3 bases respectively, with 11 bases between them. The CDR3 region is CSARTEFNKNIQYF. DNA for the CDR3: TGCAGTGCTAGAACAGAGTTTAACAAAAACATTCAGTACTTC.

This clonotype was detected only a few times. Here the CDR3 DNA reads TGTGCCAGCAGCTTGCAGGAGTACACTGAAGCTTTCTTT. As protein: CASSLQEYTEAFF. The chain joins TRBV5-4 to TRBJ1-1; D is unclear. The V end lost 1 base, the J end lost 3 bases, and 7 bases lay between the germline ends. This CDR3 spans 13 amino acids. Germline CDR1 SGHNT, CDR2 YYREEE (reference sequence).

This clonotype was recorded a few times. The genes are TRBV7-2 and TRBJ2-2, with D possibly being TRBD2 (5 bases). With 1 base removed from V and 5 bases from J, the gap between germline ends came to 14 bases. CDR3 size: 16 residues. Germline V gene lookup returns CDR1 SGHTA and CDR2 FQGNSA. The CDR3 DNA is TGTGCCAGCAGCTTAGTTCCTAGTTCGGGAACCGGGGAGCTGTTTTTT. This encodes CASSLVPSSGTGELFF. Together with reference TRBV7-2 and TRBJ2-2, the CDR3 gives the full variable domain: GAGVSQSPSNKVTEKGKDVELRCDPISGHTALYWYRQSLGQGLEFLIYFQGNSAPDKSGLPSDRFSAERTGGSVSTLTIQRTQQEDSAVYLCASSLVPSSGTGELFFGEGSRLTVL.

This clonotype was found a few times. The V gene is TRBV15, the J gene TRBJ2-2; D ambiguous. The length of the CDR3 is 12 residues. Deletions cut 6 bases from V and 3 bases from J, with 5 bases between. Germline V gene lookup returns CDR1 LNHNV and CDR2 YYDKDF (reference sequence). CDR3 amino acids: CATSLYTGELFF. In DNA form, the CDR3 reads TGTGCCACCAGTCTCTACACCGGGGAGCTGTTTTTT. The complete variable domain, with remaining parts taken from reference TRBV15 and TRBJ2-2, reads DAMVIQNPRYQVTQFGKPVTLSCSQTLNHNVMYWYQQKSSQAPKLLFHYYDKDFNNEADTPDNFQSRRPNTSFCFLDIRSPGLGDTAMYLCATSLYTGELFFGEGSRLTVL.

The rearrangement joins TRBV5-5 to TRBJ1-1; no reliable D call. Trimming pared 0 bases from V and 1 base from J, leaving 7 bases between. The CDR3 is made up of 14 amino acids. CDR1 is SGHKS, CDR2 YYEKEE, per germline (reference sequence). CDR3 bases: TGTGCCAGCAGCTTGGCCCCGAAGAACACTGAAGCTTTCTTT. This encodes CASSLAPKNTEAFF.

V and J are TRBV19 and TRBJ2-2, with D perhaps TRBD1 (6 bases). The V and J ends lost 8 bases and 0 bases respectively, with 19 bases between them. CDR1 and CDR2 from the germline V gene are LNHDA and SQIVND (reference sequence). The CDR3 runs 17 residues. The CDR3 DNA follows: TGTGCCAGTGGTGGCTTCTTTGGACAGACGAACACCGGGGAGCTGTTTTTT. It yields the protein CASGGFFGQTNTGELFF.